This passage covers 7 T cell receptor beta chains from one sample sequenced in a study of T cells after yellow fever vaccination. TCRdb processed the 5' RACE reads anew with MiXCR; each CDR3 protein has one entry. The sample consists of about 210,000 distinct CDR3 sequences, approximately 3% of them appearing once. Source: CD4+ T cells sorted from PBMCs, taken 10 days after the yellow fever booster vaccination. The receptors derive from a man younger than 35 who received the YFV17D yellow fever vaccine.

This clonotype was picked up many times. The rearrangement uses TRBV7-3 and TRBJ2-1, with 11 positions matching TRBD2. CDR1 and CDR2 (germline): SGHTA, FQGTGA. The CDR3 has 15 amino acids. V shed 5 bases and J 4 bases; nucleotides not matched to a gene: 4. CDR3 region: CASSKLAGAYNEQFF. The CDR3 DNA reads as TGTGCCAGCAGCAAACTAGCGGGGGCTTACAATGAGCAGTTCTTC. Variable domain in full (rest from reference TRBV7-3 and TRBJ2-1): GAGVSQTPSNKVTEKGKYVELRCDPISGHTALYWYRQSLGQGPEFLIYFQGTGAADDSGLPNDRFFAVRPEGSVSTLKIQRTERGDSAVYLCASSKLAGAYNEQFFGPGTRLTVL.

This chain uses TRBV6-2 or TRBV6-3 with TRBJ2-3; D possibly corresponds to TRBD1 (5 bases). The CDR3 has 14 amino acids. Germline V gene lookup returns CDR1 MNHEY and CDR2 SVGEGT. Trimming took 3 bases from V and 2 from J, leaving 9 bases between them. The CDR3 nucleotides are TGTGCCAGCAGTTATAGGGGTATCACAGATACGCAGTATTTT. Residues: CASSYRGITDTQYF.

The chain couples TRBV5-1 to TRBJ2-5; 9 bases are a match to TRBD2. The CDR3 covers 14 residues. The ends lost 3 bases at V and 5 bases at J; junction bases unmatched: 5. Germline loops: CDR1 SGHRS, CDR2 YFSETQ. CDR3 sequence reads: CASSSTSGAETQYF. The DNA of the CDR3 is TGCGCCAGCAGCTCGACTAGCGGTGCGGAGACCCAGTACTTC.

This clonotype was seen more than once but under ten times. The chain carries TRBV5-1 and TRBJ1-2; tentatively, D is TRBD1 (5 bases). This CDR3 has 14 residues. With 4 bases removed from V and 3 bases from J, the gap between germline ends came to 13 bases. From germline, CDR1 is SGHRS and CDR2 YFSETQ. Written as DNA, the CDR3 is TGCGCCAGCAGCCGGACAAACGCGGACTATGGCTACACCTTC. Its translation is CASSRTNADYGYTF.

This clonotype was seen ten or more times. The V call is TRBV29-1, the J call TRBJ2-2; D perhaps matches TRBD1 (5 bases). In germline, CDR1 is SQVTM, CDR2 ANQGSEA. This CDR3 has 13 amino acids. Deletions cut 7 bases from V and 2 bases from J, with 11 bases between. The CDR3: CSATGQNTGELFF. CDR3 sequence (DNA): TGCAGCGCGACCGGACAAAACACCGGGGAGCTGTTTTTT.

This clonotype was counted many times. The chain uses TRBV27 and TRBJ1-4, with D possibly matching TRBD1 (6 bases). Looked up from germline, CDR1 is MNHEY and CDR2 is SMNVEV (reference sequence). The CDR3 is made up of 19 amino acids. V gave up 6 bases and J gave up 3 bases, with 26 bases separating them. CDR3 loop: CASSSNPNRALLSNEKLFF. CDR3 nucleotides: TGTGCCAGCAGCTCGAATCCAAACAGGGCCCTCCTTTCTAATGAAAAACTGTTTTTT.

Ten or more counts support this clonotype. This chain's CDR3 is CASRPTAVQETQYF. The CDR3 DNA reads as TGTGCCAGCAGGCCAACTGCTGTGCAAGAGACCCAGTACTTC. The rearrangement joins TRBV7-2 to TRBJ2-5, with D hard to call. The germline V gene has CDR1 SGHTA and CDR2 FQGNSA. V was trimmed by 6 bases and J by 2 bases, leaving 13 bases between them. The CDR3 totals 14 residues.